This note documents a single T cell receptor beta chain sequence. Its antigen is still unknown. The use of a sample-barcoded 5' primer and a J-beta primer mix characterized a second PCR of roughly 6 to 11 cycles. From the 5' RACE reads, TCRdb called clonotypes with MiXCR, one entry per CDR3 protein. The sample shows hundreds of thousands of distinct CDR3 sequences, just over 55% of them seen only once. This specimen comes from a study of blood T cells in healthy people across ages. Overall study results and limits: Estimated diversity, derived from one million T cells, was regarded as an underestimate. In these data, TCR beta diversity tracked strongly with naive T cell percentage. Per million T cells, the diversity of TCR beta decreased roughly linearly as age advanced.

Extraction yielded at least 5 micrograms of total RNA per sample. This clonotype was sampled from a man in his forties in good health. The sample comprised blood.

The CDR3 nucleotides are TGTGCCAGCAGCCCACCCCGAATGGCAGATACGCAGTATTTT. The encoded protein is CASSPPRMADTQYF. V gene TRBV28 combines with J gene TRBJ2-3; D unresolved. The germline V and J ends were trimmed by 6 bases and 4 bases, with 14 bases remaining between them. This CDR3 contains 14 residues. Per the germline V gene, CDR1 is MDHEN and CDR2 is SYDVKM. The full variable domain, completed using reference TRBV28 and TRBJ2-3, is DVKVTQSSRYLVKRTGEKVFLECVQDMDHENMFWYRQDPGLGLRLIYFSYDVKMKEKGDIPEGYSVSREKKERFSLILESASTNQTSMYLCASSPPRMADTQYFGPGTRLTVL.